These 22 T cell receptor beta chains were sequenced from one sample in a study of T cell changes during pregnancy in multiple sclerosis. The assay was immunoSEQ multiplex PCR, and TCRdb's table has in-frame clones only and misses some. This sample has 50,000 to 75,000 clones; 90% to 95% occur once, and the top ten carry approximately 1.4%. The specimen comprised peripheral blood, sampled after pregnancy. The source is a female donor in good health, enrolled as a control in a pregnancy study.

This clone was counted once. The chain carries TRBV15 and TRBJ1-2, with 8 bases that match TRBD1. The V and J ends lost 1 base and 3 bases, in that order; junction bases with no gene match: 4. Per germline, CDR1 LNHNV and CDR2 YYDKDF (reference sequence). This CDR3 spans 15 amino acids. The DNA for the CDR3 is TGTGCCACCAGCAGAGGGACAGGGTGGGACTATGGCTACACCTTC. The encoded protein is CATSRGTGWDYGYTF.

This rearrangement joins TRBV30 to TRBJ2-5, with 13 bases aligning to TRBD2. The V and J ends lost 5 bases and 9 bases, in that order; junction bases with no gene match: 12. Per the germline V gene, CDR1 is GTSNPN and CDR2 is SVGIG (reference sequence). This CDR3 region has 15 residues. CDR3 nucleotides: TGTGCCTGGGAACCACCGGGACTAGCGGGGTGGCCCCAGTACTTC. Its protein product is CAWEPPGLAGWPQYF.

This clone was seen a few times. The CDR3 DNA is TGTGCCTGGACGGGACAGCTTTACACTGAAGCTTTCTTT. Translation gives CAWTGQLYTEAFF. This chain joins TRBV30 and TRBJ1-1, with 7 bases lining up with TRBD1. The CDR3 length is 13 residues. From germline, CDR1 is GTSNPN and CDR2 SVGIG (reference sequence). V was clipped by 4 bases and J by 3 bases; unmatched bases: 5.

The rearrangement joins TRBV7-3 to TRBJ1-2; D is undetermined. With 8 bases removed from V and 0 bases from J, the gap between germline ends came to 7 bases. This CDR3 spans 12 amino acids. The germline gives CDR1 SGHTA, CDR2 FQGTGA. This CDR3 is CASGRPNYGYTF. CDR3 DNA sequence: TGTGCCAGCGGGAGGCCTAACTATGGCTACACCTTC.

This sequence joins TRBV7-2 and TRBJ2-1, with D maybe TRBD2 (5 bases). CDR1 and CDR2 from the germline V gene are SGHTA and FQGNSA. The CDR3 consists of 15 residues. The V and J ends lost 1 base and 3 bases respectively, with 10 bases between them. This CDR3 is CASSLESGLYNEQFF. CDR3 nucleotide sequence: TGTGCCAGCAGCTTAGAGAGCGGCCTCTACAATGAGCAGTTCTTC.

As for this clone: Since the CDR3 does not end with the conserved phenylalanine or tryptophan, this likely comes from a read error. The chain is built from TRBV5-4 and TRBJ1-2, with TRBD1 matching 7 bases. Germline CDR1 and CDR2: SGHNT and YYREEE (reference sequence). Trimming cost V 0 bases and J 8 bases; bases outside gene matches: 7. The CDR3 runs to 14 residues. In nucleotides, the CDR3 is TGTGCCAGCAGCTTGGATTTAGGGGGCTGGGGCTACACCCTC. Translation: CASSLDLGGWGYTL.

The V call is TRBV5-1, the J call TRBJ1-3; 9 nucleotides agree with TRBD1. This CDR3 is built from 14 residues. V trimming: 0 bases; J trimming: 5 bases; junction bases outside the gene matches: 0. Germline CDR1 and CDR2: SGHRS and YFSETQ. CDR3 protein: CASSLDRGRNTIYF. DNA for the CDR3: TGCGCCAGCAGCTTGGACAGGGGGCGAAACACCATATATTTT.

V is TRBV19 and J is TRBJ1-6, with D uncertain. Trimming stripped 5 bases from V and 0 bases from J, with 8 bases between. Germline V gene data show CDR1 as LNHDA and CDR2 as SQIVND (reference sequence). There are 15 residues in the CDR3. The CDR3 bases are TGTGCCAGTAGTTCCTCGAGCTCCTATAATTCACCCCTCCACTTT. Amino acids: CASSSSSSYNSPLHF.

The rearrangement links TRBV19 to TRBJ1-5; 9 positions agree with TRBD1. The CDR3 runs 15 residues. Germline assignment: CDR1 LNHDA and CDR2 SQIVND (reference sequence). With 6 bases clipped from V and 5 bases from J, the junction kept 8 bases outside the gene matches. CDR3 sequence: CASRPGGDRDQPQHF. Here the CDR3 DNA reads TGTGCCAGTAGACCAGGAGGGGACAGGGATCAGCCCCAGCATTTT. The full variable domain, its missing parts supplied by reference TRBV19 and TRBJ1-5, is DGGITQSPKYLFRKEGQNVTLSCEQNLNHDAMYWYRQDPGQGLRLIYYSQIVNDFQKGDIAEGYSVSREKKESFPLTVTSAQKNPTAFYLCASRPGGDRDQPQHFGDGTRLSIL.

CDR3 in DNA: TGCGCCAGCAGCTTGAATTTGGGCAGTCAAGAGACCCAGTACTTC. This sequence encodes CASSLNLGSQETQYF. The rearrangement uses TRBV5-1 and TRBJ2-5; D not resolved. The CDR3 covers 15 residues. Looked up from germline, CDR1 is SGHRS and CDR2 is YFSETQ. The V gene lost 1 base and the J gene lost 2 bases, with 12 bases spanning the gap.

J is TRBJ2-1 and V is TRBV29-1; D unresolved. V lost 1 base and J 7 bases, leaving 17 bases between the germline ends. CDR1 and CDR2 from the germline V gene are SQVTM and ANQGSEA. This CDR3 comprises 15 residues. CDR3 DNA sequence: TGCAGCGTTGAAGCAGCCGGGTCCGCTGTAAATGAGCAGTTCTTC. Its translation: CSVEAAGSAVNEQFF.

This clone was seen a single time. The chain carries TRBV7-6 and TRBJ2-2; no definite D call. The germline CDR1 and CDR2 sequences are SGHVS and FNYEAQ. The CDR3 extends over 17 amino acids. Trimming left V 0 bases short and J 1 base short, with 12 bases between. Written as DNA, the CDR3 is TGTGCCAGCAGCTTAGCGTTAACAGCCAAGAACACCGGGGAGCTGTTTTTT. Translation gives CASSLALTAKNTGELFF.

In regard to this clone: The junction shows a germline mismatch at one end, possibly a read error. The DNA for the CDR3 is TGCAGCGTTGAAAAGGCTAACTATGGTTACACCTTC. This gives the protein CSVEKANYGYTF. The chain carries TRBV29-1 and TRBJ1-2, with D hard to call. The CDR3 runs to 12 residues. Looked up from germline, CDR1 is SQVTM and CDR2 is ANQGSEA.

CDR3 sequence (DNA): TGTGCCAGCAGCTTAGTAATAGCGGGGGGTCAAAACACAGATACGCAGTATTTT. Encoded protein: CASSLVIAGGQNTDTQYF. J is TRBJ2-3 and V is TRBV11-2; 10 bases align to TRBD2. The V gene's germline CDR1 is SGHAT and CDR2 FQNNGV. The J segment lost 2 bases and the V segment lost 1 base, leaving 9 bases of the junction unmatched. The CDR3 has 18 residues. Filled out from reference TRBV11-2 and TRBJ2-3, the complete variable domain reads EAGVAQSPRYKIIEKRQSVAFWCNPISGHATLYWYQQILGQGPKLLIQFQNNGVVDDSQLPKDRFSAERLKGVDSTLKIQPAKLEDSAVYLCASSLVIAGGQNTDTQYFGPGTRLTVL.

The CDR3 coding sequence is TGCGCCAGCAGCCAAGAGCATGGCGGGCGGGAGACCCAGTACTTC. This codes for CASSQEHGGRETQYF. The rearrangement uses TRBV4-3 and TRBJ2-5; TRBD2 is a possible D gene (5 bases). The CDR3 spans 15 residues. Trimming shortened V by 0 bases and J by 5 bases, and 13 bases separated the two germline ends. Germline V gives CDR1 LGHNA, CDR2 YSLEER.

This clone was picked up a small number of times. CDR3 region: CASSSRLAGDRDTQYF. CDR3 bases: TGTGCCAGCAGTTCCAGACTAGCGGGGGACAGGGATACGCAGTATTTT. The rearrangement joins TRBV6-5 to TRBJ2-3; 12 bases map to TRBD2. CDR1 is MNHEY, CDR2 SVGAGI, per germline. CDR3 length equals 16 residues. The V gene end was trimmed by 4 bases and the J gene end by 6 bases; junction bases not matched to a gene: 8.

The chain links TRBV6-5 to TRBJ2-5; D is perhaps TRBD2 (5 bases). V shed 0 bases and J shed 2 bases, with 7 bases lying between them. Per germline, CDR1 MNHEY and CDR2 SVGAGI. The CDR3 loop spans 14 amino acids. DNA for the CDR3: TGTGCCAGCAGTTACTCGACTAATCAAGAGACCCAGTACTTC. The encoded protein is CASSYSTNQETQYF.

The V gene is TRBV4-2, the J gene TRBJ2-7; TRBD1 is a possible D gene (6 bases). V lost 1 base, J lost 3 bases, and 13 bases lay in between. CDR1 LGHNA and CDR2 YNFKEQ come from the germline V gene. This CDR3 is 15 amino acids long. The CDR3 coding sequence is TGTGCCAGCAGCCAAGCTTCATTACAGGGCTACGAGCAGTACTTC. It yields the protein CASSQASLQGYEQYF.

Written as DNA, the CDR3 is TGTGCCAGCAGCTTATACCGACAGAACTATGGCTACACCTTC. Translation gives CASSLYRQNYGYTF. The chain recombines TRBV5-6 with TRBJ1-2; D perhaps matches TRBD1 (5 bases). The V gene lost 2 bases and the J gene lost 2 bases, with 10 bases spanning the gap. Germline V lookup: CDR1 SGHDT, CDR2 YYEEEE. CDR3 size: 14 residues.

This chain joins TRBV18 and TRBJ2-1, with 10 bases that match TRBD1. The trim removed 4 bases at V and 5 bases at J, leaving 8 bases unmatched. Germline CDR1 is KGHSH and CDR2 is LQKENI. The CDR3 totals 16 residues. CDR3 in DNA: TGTGCCAGCTCACTCGCCGGGACAGGGGTCGACAATGAGCAGTTCTTC. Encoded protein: CASSLAGTGVDNEQFF.

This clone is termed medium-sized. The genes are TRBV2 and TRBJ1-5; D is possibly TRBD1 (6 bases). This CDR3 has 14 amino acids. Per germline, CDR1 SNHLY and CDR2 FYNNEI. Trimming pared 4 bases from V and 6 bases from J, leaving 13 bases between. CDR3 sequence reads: CASSGDTGSQPQHF. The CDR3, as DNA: TGTGCCAGCAGTGGGGATACAGGGAGTCAGCCCCAGCATTTT.

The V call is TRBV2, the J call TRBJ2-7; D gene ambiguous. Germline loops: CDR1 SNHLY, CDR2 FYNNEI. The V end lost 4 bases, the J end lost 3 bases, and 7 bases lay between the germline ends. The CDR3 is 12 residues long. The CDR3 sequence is CASSVSLYEQYF. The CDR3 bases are TGTGCCAGCAGTGTGAGCCTCTACGAGCAGTACTTC.